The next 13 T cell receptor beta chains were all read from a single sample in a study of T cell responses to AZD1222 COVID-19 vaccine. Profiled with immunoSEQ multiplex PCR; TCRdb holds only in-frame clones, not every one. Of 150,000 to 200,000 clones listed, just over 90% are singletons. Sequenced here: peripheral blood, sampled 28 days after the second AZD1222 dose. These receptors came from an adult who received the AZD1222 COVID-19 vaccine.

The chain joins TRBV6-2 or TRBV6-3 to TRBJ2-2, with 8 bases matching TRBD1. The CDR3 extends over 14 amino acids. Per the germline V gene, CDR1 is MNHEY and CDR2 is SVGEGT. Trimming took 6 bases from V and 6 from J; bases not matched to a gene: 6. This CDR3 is CASSDRGSAGELFF. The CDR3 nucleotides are TGTGCCAGCAGCGACAGGGGTTCCGCCGGGGAGCTGTTTTTT.

CDR3 coding DNA: TGTGCCAGCAGCTTGGCGGGGGGAATGAGCGGCGAGCAGTACTTC. It codes for CASSLAGGMSGEQYF. The V and J genes are TRBV5-8 and TRBJ2-7, with 7 bases lining up with TRBD2. Per the germline V gene, CDR1 is SGHTS and CDR2 is YDEGEE. This CDR3 region has 15 residues. V lost 0 bases and J lost 6; bases outside the gene matches: 9.

Here the CDR3 DNA reads TGTGCCAGCAGGTCCGGGACAGGGCCCTACAATGAGCAGTTCTTC. Its translation: CASRSGTGPYNEQFF. The chain has TRBV27 and TRBJ2-1; 9 nucleotides align to TRBD1. After removal of 6 bases from V and 2 bases from J, the junction contained 5 bases not matched to a gene. Germline loops: CDR1 MNHEY, CDR2 SMNVEV (reference sequence). The CDR3 length is 15 residues.

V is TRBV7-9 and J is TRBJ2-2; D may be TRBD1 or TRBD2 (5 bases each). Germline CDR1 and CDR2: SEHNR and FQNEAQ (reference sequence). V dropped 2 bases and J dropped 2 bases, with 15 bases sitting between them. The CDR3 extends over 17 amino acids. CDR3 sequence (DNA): TGTGCCAGCAGCTTAACGGGAAGGGGCTCAAACACCGGGGAGCTGTTTTTT. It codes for CASSLTGRGSNTGELFF. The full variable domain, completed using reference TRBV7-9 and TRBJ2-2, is DTGVSQNPRHKITKRGQNVTFRCDPISEHNRLYWYRQTLGQGPEFLTYFQNEAQLEKSRLLSDRFSAERPKGSFSTLEIQRTEQGDSAMYLCASSLTGRGSNTGELFFGEGSRLTVL.

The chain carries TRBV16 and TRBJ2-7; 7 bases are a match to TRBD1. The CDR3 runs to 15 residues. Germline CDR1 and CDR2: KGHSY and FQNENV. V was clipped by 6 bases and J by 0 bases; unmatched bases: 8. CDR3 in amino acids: CASSPDRPRSYEQYF. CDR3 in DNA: TGTGCCAGCAGTCCGGACAGGCCCCGCTCCTACGAGCAGTACTTC. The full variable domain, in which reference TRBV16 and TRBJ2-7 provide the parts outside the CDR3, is GEEVAQTPKHLVRGEGQKAKLYCAPIKGHSYVFWYQQVLKNEFKFLISFQNENVFDETGMPKERFSAKCLPNSPCSLEIQATKLEDSAVYFCASSPDRPRSYEQYFGPGTRLTVT.

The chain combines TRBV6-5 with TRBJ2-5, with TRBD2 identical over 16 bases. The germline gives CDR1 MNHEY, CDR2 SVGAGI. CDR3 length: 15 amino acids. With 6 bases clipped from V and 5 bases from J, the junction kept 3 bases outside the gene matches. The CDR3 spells CASSGTSGRAETQYF. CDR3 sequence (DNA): TGTGCCAGCAGCGGGACTAGCGGGAGGGCCGAGACCCAGTACTTC.

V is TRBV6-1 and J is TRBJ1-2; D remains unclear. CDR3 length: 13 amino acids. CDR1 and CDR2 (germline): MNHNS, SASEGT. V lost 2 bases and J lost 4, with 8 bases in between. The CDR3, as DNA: TGTGCCAGCAGTGAATTTCGGTTCTATGGCTACACCTTC. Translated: CASSEFRFYGYTF.

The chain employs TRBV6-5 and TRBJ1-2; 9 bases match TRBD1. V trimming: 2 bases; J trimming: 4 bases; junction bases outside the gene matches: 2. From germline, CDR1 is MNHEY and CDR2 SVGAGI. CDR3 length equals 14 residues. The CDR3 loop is CASSYTGQGYGYTF. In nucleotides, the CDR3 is TGTGCCAGCAGTTACACGGGACAGGGCTATGGCTACACCTTC.

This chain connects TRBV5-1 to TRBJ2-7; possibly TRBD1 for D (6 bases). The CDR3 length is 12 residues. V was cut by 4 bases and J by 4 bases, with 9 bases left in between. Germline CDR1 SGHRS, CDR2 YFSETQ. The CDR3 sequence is CASSPTGYEQYF. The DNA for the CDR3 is TGCGCCAGCAGCCCTACAGGGTACGAGCAGTACTTC.

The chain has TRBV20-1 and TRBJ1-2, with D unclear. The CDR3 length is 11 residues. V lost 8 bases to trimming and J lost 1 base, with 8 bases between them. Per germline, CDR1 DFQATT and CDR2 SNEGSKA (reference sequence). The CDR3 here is CSPGVNYGYTF. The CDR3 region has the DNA TGCAGTCCCGGGGTTAACTATGGCTACACCTTC.

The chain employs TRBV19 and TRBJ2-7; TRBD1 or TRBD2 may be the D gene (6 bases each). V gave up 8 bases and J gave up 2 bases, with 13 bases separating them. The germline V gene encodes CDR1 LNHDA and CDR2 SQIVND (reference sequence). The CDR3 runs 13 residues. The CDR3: CASRGTSTYEQYF. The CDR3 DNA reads TGTGCCAGTCGGGGGACAAGTACCTACGAGCAGTACTTC.

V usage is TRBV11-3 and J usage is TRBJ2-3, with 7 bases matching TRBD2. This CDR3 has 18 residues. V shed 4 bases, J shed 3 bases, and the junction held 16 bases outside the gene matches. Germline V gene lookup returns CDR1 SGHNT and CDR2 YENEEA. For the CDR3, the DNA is TGTGCCAGCAGCTATGGTCGCGGGAGAAGGGGCACAACAGATACGCAGTATTTT. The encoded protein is CASSYGRGRRGTTDTQYF.

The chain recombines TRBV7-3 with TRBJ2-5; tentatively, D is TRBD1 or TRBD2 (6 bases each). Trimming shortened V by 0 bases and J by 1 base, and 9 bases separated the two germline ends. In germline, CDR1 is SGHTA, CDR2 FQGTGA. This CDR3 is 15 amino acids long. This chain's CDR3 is CASSLTGGLQETQYF. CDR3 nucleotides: TGTGCCAGCAGCTTAACAGGGGGACTCCAAGAGACCCAGTACTTC.